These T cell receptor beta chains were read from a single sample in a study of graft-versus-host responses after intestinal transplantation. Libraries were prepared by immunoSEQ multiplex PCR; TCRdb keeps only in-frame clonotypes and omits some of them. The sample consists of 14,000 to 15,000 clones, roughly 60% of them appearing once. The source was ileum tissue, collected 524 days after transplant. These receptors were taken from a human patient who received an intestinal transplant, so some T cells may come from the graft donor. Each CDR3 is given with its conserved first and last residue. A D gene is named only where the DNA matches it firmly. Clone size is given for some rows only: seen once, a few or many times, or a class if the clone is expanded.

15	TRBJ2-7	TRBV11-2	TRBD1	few	TGTGCCAGCAGCTTAATGGCTCATTCAGGGGGCGAGCAGTACTTC	CASSLMAHSGGEQYF
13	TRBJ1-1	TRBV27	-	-	TGTGCCAGCAGTTTAGGCGGGAACACTGAAGCTTTCTTT	CASSLGGNTEAFF
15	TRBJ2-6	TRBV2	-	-	TGTGCCAGCAGTGAAATGAGTCCTGGGGCCAACGTCCTGACTTTC	CASSEMSPGANVLTF
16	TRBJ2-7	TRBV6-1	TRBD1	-	TGTGCCAGCAGTGAATCCCCCGGGACAGGGGGCTACGAGCAGTACTTC	CASSESPGTGGYEQYF
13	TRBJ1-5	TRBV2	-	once	TGTGCCAGCAGTAGTCAGGGGTACCAGCCCCAGCATTTT	CASSSQGYQPQHF
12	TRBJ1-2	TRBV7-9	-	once	TGTGCCAGCAGCCTCGAGACAGGTGGCTACACCTTC	CASSLETGGYTF
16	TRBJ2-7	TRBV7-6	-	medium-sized	TGTGCCAGCAGCACACCCCCCGAATCCTCCAAATACGAGCAGTACTTC	CASSTPPESSKYEQYF
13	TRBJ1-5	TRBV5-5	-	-	TGTGCCAGCAGCTTGGGCAGGTACCAGCCCCAGCATTTT	CASSLGRYQPQHF
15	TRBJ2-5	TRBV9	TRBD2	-	TGTGCCAGCAGCGCCCTTCTGGGGGGGGAAGAGACCCAGTACTTC	CASSALLGGEETQYF
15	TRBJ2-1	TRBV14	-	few	TGTGCCAGCAGCCAAGGATTGGGGGGCTACAATGAGCAGTTCTTC	CASSQGLGGYNEQFF